This TCR beta chain was recovered during a study of T cell responses to AZD1222 COVID-19 vaccine. Findings and caveats of the study: Regions left unmutated in variants are reportedly the target of nearly half of spike-specific TCRs. Baseline seropositives among AZD1222 recipients totaled only 5 to 7. Repertoires in all cases were sampled only once the peak T cell response had passed.

This clone appeared a few times. Its antigen is still unknown. The method was immunoSEQ multiplex PCR; TCRdb's version includes in-frame clones alone and lacks a portion of them. The sample holds about 100,000 clones; 80% to 90% are singletons and the top ten take 9.5% to 13%. Source: peripheral blood, taken 28 days after the second AZD1222 dose. The clonotype originates from an adult who received the AZD1222 COVID-19 vaccine.

CDR3 residues: CASSPGQNLYGYTF. The CDR3 bases are TGTGCCAGCAGCCCGGGACAGAACCTCTATGGCTACACCTTC. The chain carries TRBV14 and TRBJ1-2; TRBD1 aligns across 7 bases. The CDR3 spans 14 residues. The germline V gene has CDR1 SGHDN and CDR2 FVKESK. Unmatched junction bases numbered 6, after V lost 4 bases and J lost 4 bases. The whole variable domain, remainder taken from reference TRBV14 and TRBJ1-2, is EAGVTQFPSHSVIEKGQTVTLRCDPISGHDNLYWYRRVMGKEIKFLLHFVKESKQDESGMPNNRFLAERTGGTYSTLKVQPAELEDSGVYFCASSPGQNLYGYTFGSGTRLTVV.